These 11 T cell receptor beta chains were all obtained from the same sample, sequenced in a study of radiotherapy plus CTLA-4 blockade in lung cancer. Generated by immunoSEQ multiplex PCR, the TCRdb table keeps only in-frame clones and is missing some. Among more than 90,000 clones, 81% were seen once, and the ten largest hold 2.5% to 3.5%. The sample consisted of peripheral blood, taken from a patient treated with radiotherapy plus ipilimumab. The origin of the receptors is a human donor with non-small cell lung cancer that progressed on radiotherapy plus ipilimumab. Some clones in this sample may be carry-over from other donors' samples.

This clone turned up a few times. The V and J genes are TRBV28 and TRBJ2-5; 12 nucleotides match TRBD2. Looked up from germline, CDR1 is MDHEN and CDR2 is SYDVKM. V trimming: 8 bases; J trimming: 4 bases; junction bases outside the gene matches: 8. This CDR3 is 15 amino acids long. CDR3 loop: CASGSSGGARETQYF. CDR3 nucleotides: TGTGCCAGCGGATCTAGCGGGGGGGCCAGAGAGACCCAGTACTTC. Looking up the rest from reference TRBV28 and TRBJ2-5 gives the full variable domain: DVKVTQSSRYLVKRTGEKVFLECVQDMDHENMFWYRQDPGLGLRLIYFSYDVKMKEKGDIPEGYSVSREKKERFSLILESASTNQTSMYLCASGSSGGARETQYFGPGTRLLVL.

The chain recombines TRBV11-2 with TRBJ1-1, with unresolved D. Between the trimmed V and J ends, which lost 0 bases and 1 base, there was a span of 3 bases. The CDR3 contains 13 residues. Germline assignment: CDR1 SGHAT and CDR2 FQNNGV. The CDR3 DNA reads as TGTGCCAGCAGCTTAGAGACGAACACTGAAGCTTTCTTT. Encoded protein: CASSLETNTEAFF.

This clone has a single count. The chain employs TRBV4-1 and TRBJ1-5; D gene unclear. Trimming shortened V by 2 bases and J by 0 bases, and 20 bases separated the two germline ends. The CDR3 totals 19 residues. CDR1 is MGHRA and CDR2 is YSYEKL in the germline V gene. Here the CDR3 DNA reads TGCGCCAGCAGCCAAAGGGAGCTGGACCATCACTCTAGCAATCAGCCCCAGCATTTT. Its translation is CASSQRELDHHSSNQPQHF.

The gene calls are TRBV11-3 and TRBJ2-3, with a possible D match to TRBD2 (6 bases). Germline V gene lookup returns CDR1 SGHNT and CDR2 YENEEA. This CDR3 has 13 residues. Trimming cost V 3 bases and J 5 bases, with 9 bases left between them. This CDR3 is CASSFGGEDTQYF. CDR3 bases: TGTGCCAGCAGCTTTGGAGGGGAAGATACGCAGTATTTT.

As DNA, the CDR3 is TGCGCCAGCAGCTTCGCATCTAGCGGGGTTTCAGATACGCAGTATTTT. Translated, it gives CASSFASSGVSDTQYF. The chain uses TRBV5-1 and TRBJ2-3, with TRBD2 matching 9 bases. There are 16 residues in the CDR3. Germline-derived CDR1 and CDR2 are SGHRS and YFSETQ. Losses at the gene ends were 2 bases for V and 4 bases for J; bases not matched to a gene: 8. Drawing the rest from reference TRBV5-1 and TRBJ2-3, the complete variable domain is KAGVTQTPRYLIKTRGQQVTLSCSPISGHRSVSWYQQTPGQGLQFLFEYFSETQRNKGNFPGRFSGRQFSNSRSEMNVSTLELGDSALYLCASSFASSGVSDTQYFGPGTRLTVL.

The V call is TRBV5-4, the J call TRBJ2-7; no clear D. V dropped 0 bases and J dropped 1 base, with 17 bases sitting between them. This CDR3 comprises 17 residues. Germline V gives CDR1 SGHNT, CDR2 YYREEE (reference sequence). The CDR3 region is CASSLGARQARSYEQYF. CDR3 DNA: TGTGCCAGCAGCTTGGGGGCGCGGCAGGCACGGTCCTACGAGCAGTACTTC. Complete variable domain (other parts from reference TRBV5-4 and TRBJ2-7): ETGVTQSPTHLIKTRGQQVTLRCSSQSGHNTVSWYQQALGQGPQFIFQYYREEENGRGNFPPRFSGLQFPNYSSELNVNALELDDSALYLCASSLGARQARSYEQYFGPGTRLTVT.

The CDR3: CASSYGRSGNTIYF. CDR3 DNA sequence: TGTGCCAGCAGTTACGGCAGGTCTGGAAACACCATATATTTT. The gene calls are TRBV6-5 and TRBJ1-3; no clear D gene. Germline V gives CDR1 MNHEY, CDR2 SVGAGI. This CDR3 has 14 amino acids. The V end lost 2 bases, the J end lost 1 base, and 6 bases lay between the germline ends.

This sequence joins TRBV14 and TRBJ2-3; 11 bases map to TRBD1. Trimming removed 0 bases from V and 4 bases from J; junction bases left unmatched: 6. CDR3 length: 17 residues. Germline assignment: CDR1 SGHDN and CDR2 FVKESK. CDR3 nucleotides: TGTGCCAGCAGCCAAGATGGATGGGGACAGGGGGCAGATACGCAGTATTTT. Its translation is CASSQDGWGQGADTQYF.

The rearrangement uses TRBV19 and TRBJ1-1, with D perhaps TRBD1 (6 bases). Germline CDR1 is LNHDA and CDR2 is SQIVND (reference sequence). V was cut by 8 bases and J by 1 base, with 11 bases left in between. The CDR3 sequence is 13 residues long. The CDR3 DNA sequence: TGTGCCAGTGAAAAACAGGGGAACACTGAAGCTTTCTTT. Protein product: CASEKQGNTEAFF. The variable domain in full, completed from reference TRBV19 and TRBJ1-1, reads DGGITQSPKYLFRKEGQNVTLSCEQNLNHDAMYWYRQDPGQGLRLIYYSQIVNDFQKGDIAEGYSVSREKKESFPLTVTSAQKNPTAFYLCASEKQGNTEAFFGQGTRLTVV.

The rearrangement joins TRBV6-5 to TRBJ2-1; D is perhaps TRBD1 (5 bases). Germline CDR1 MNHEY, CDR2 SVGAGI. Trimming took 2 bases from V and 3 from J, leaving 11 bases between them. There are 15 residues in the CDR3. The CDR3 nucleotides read TGTGCCAGCAGTTACAGGGGTCTTTACTACAATGAGCAGTTCTTC. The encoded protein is CASSYRGLYYNEQFF.

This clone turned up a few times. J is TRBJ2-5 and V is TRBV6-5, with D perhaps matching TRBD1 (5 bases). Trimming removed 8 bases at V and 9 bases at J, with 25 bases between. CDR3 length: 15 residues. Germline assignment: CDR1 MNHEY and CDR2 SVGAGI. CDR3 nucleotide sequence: TGTGCCAGCGGGATAGGGGTCCCAACGGTCTGGTCCCAGTACTTC. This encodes CASGIGVPTVWSQYF.